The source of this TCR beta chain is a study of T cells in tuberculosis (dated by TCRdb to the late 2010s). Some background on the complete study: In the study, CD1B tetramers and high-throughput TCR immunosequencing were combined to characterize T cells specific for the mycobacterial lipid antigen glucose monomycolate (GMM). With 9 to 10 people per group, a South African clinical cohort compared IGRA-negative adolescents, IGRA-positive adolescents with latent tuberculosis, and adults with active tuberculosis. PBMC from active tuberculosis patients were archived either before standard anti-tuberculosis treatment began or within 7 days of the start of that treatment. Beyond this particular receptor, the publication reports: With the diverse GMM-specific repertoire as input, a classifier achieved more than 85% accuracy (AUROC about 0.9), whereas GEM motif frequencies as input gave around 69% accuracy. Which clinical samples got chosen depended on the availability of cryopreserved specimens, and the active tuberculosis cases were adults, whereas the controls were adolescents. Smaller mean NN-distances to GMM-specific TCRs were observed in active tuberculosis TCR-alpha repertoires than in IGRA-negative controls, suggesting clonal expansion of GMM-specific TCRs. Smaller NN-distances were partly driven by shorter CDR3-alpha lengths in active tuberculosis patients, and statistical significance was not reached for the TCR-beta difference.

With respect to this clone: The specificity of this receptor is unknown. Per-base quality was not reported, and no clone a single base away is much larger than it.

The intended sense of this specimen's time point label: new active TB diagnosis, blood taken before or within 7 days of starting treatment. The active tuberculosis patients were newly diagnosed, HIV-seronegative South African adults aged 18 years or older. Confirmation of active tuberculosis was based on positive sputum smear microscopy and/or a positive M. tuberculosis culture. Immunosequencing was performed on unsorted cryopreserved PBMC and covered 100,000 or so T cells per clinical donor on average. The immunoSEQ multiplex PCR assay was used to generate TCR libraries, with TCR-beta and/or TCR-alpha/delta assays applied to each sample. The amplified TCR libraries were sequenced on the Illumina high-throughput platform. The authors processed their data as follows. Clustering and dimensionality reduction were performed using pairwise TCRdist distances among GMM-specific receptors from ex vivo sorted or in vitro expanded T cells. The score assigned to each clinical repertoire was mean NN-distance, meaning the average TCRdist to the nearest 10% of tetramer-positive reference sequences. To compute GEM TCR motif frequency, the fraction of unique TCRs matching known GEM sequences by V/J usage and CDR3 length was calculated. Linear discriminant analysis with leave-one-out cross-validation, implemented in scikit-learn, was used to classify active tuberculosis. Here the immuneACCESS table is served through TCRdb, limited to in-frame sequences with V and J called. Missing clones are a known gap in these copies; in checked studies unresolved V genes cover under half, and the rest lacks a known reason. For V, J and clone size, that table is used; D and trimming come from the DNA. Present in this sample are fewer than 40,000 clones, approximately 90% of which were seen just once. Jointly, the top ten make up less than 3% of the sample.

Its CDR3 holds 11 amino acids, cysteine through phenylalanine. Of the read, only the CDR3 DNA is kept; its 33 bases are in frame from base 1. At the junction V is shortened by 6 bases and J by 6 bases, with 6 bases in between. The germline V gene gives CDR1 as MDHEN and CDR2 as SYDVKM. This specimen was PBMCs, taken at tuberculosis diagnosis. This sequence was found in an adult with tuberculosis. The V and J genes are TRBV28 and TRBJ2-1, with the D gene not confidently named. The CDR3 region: CASSLINEQFF. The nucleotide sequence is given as TGTGCCAGCAGCCTTATCAATGAGCAGTTCTTC.